The 18 T cell receptor beta chains in this list originate from one sample, sequenced in a study of tumor-infiltrating lymphocytes in primary liver carcinoma (dated by TCRdb to about 2017). Instrument on record: Illumina HiSeq 2500. A constant-region primer and ProtoScript II reverse transcriptase were used to reverse-transcribe TCRbeta-specific cDNA from approximately 500 ng total RNA. Three nested multiplex PCR rounds, following a slightly modified ARM-PCR procedure, were used to build the TCRbeta libraries. Each of the first two PCR rounds ran for 10 cycles and used multiplex TRBV1-TRBV30 forward primers together with a Cbeta reverse primer. Through fastp at Q25 and MiXCR, TCRdb rebuilt clones from the public reads, retaining in-frame beta chains. All rows with the same CDR3 protein become a single entry with the most common DNA and genes. This sample lists just over 300,000 distinct CDR3 sequences; 45% to 70% were detected once. The ten largest make up over 15% of the sample.

Blood RNA was extracted from unsorted whole blood using TRIzol reagent, and germline DNA was obtained with the DNeasy Blood & Tissue kit. Input material: peripheral blood. Source of these receptors: a young woman with primary liver carcinoma and hepatitis B virus infection.

In this sample, this clonotype turned up many times. The chain uses TRBV6-5 and TRBJ2-3; 8 positions match TRBD1. J was trimmed by 4 bases and V by 8 bases; bases with no gene match: 2. Germline lookup yields CDR1 MNHEY and CDR2 SVGAGI. CDR3 size: 12 residues. The CDR3 reads CASGQGSDTQYF. In nucleotides, the CDR3 is TGTGCCAGCGGACAGGGATCAGATACGCAGTATTTT.

A word on this clonotype: A read error may explain this, as a much larger clone is one base away. The chain uses TRBV5-5 and TRBJ1-5; the match to TRBD1 covers 7 bases. Germline V gives CDR1 SGHKS, CDR2 YYEKEE (reference sequence). The CDR3 is 14 amino acids. Trimming removed 4 bases from V and 4 bases from J; junction bases left unmatched: 5. DNA for the CDR3: TGTGCCAGCAGCAGCCTACAGGGGAATCAGCCCCAGCATTTT. Amino acids: CASSSLQGNQPQHF. Full variable domain (remainder filled in from reference TRBV5-5 and TRBJ1-5): DAGVTQSPTHLIKTRGQQVTLRCSPISGHKSVSWYQQVLGQGPQFIFQYYEKEERGRGNFPDRFSARQFPNYSSELNVNALLLGDSALYLCASSSLQGNQPQHFGDGTRLSIL.

With respect to this clonotype: A junction boundary mismatches the germline segment, possibly from a read error. The chain has TRBV11-2 and TRBJ2-7; D might be TRBD1 (6 bases). CDR3 length: 12 amino acids. CDR1 is SGHAT and CDR2 is FQNNGV in the germline V gene. The CDR3 DNA is TGCGCCAGCAGCCCTACCTCCGTGGGACAACGCTTC. Translating gives CASSPTSVGQRF.

The rearrangement uses TRBV13 and TRBJ2-2, with unresolved D. The length of the CDR3 is 12 residues. V was trimmed by 5 bases and J by 0 bases, leaving 1 base between them. CDR1 is PRHDT, CDR2 FYEKMQ, per germline (reference sequence). The chain's CDR3 is CASSPNTGELFF. For the CDR3, the DNA is TGTGCCAGCAGCCCGAACACCGGGGAGCTGTTTTTT.

In regard to this clonotype: The junction differs from germline at one of its ends, possibly a read error. This chain connects TRBV28 to TRBJ2-7; D is tentatively TRBD1 or TRBD2 (7 bases each). In germline, CDR1 is MDHEN, CDR2 SYDVKM. The CDR3 covers 19 residues. The CDR3 nucleotides read TGTGCCAGCAGCACTCCCCGGGGGGTGAAGGGGGCAGGTCCCTACGAGCAGTATTTC. It encodes CASSTPRGVKGAGPYEQYF.

The V call is TRBV6-2 or TRBV6-3, the J call TRBJ2-1; 8 nucleotides agree with TRBD2. Germline CDR1 reads MNHEY; CDR2 reads SVGEGT. This CDR3 comprises 16 residues. V shed 7 bases and J 7 bases; nucleotides not matched to a gene: 15. DNA of the CDR3: TGTGCCAGCATCACCCGCGGGGGGTTGGGGGCGAATGAGCAGTTCTTC. It encodes CASITRGGLGANEQFF.

About this clonotype itself: Given the absence of the conserved phenylalanine or tryptophan at the CDR3 end, a read error is likely. The chain carries TRBV10-3 and TRBJ2-1; weak D call: TRBD2 (5 bases). The V gene's germline CDR1 is ENHRY and CDR2 SYGVKD. The V and J ends lost 3 bases and 5 bases respectively, with 8 bases between them. The length of the CDR3 is 13 residues. As DNA, the CDR3 is TGTGCCATCAGTGACCGGGGTGACAATGAGCAGTTCATC. This sequence encodes CAISDRGDNEQFI.

Points on this clonotype: This clone may be a read error of a much larger clone one base away. The genes are TRBV6-6 and TRBJ1-5; D ambiguous. V lost 7 bases to trimming and J lost 11 bases, with 18 bases between them. The CDR3 is 13 amino acids. CDR1 is MNHNY, CDR2 SVGAGI, per germline (reference sequence). CDR3 nucleotide sequence: TGTGCCAGCACCAGGCAGCAGGACCAGTCCCAGCATTTT. Translated: CASTRQQDQSQHF.

This sequence joins TRBV11-2 and TRBJ2-7; D remains ambiguous. Germline V gives CDR1 SGHAT, CDR2 FQNNGV. With 5 bases removed from V and 5 bases from J, the gap between germline ends came to 10 bases. The CDR3 has 12 amino acids. The CDR3 is CASSPEGDEQYF. CDR3 bases: TGTGCCAGCAGCCCAGAAGGAGACGAGCAGTACTTC.

The genes are TRBV29-1 and TRBJ2-1; 12 bases fit TRBD1. This CDR3 has 17 residues. The V segment lost 8 bases and the J segment 1 base; nucleotides outside the gene matches: 12. CDR1 and CDR2 from the germline V gene are SQVTM and ANQGSEA. The CDR3 DNA follows: TGCAGCATGGGGGGACAGGGGGCCAGAGGGTCCTACAATGAGCAGTTCTTC. Its translation: CSMGGQGARGSYNEQFF.

Remarks on this clonotype: This may stem from a read error, because a much larger clone lies one nucleotide away. The chain links TRBV12-3 or TRBV12-4 to TRBJ2-7; D is unclear. CDR3 size: 13 residues. CDR3 protein: CASMRLGAYEEYF. The CDR3 coding sequence is TGTGCCAGCATGCGACTGGGTGCCTACGAGGAGTACTTC.

Worth noting for this clonotype: One end of the junction varies from germline; a read error may be responsible. The chain carries TRBV4-1 and TRBJ1-1, with D possibly being TRBD1 (6 bases). The germline V gene encodes CDR1 MGHRA and CDR2 YSYEKL. This CDR3 is 13 amino acids long. The CDR3 is CASSHPGDTGAFF. The CDR3 region has the DNA TGCGCCAGCAGCCATCCAGGGGACACTGGAGCTTTCTTT.

With respect to this clonotype: The CDR3 does not close with the conserved phenylalanine or tryptophan, likely indicating a read error. The V call is TRBV12-3 or TRBV12-4, the J call TRBJ2-4, with no clear D. V lost 4 bases and J 6 bases, leaving 13 bases between the germline ends. The length of the CDR3 is 14 residues. The CDR3 nucleotides are TGTGCCAGCAGTTCCAATCTCAAGGGAAACATTCAGTACCTC. It translates to CASSSNLKGNIQYL.

Details on this clonotype: A read error may account for a junction end that differs from germline. The chain links TRBV19 to TRBJ2-1; 10 bases align to TRBD2. Germline CDR1 LNHDA, CDR2 SQIVND (reference sequence). The CDR3 length is 14 residues. The CDR3, as DNA: TGTGACAGTAGTAGACTAGCGGGCCACAATGAGCAGTTCTTC. Translated, it gives CDSSRLAGHNEQFF.

This chain joins TRBV28 and TRBJ1-2; D uncertain. Germline V CDR1 and CDR2: MDHEN, SYDVKM. The CDR3 totals 12 residues. V was cut by 6 bases and J by 9 bases, with 14 bases left in between. DNA for the CDR3: TGTGCCAGCAGCCCCCCTAACTTATGCTACACCTTC. It encodes CASSPPNLCYTF.

This clonotype was seen a few times. The V gene is TRBV6-2 or TRBV6-3, the J gene TRBJ2-7; TRBD1 agrees at 7 bases. V lost 2 bases and J lost 0; bases outside the gene matches: 1. Germline V gene sequence: CDR1 MNHEY, CDR2 SVGEGT. This CDR3 has 14 amino acids. As DNA, the CDR3 is TGTGCCAGCAGTTACGGGACAGCCTCCTACGAGCAGTACTTC. Residues: CASSYGTASYEQYF.

This clonotype has just a few counts. It may be a read error: a sequence one base away is much more abundant. The chain uses TRBV6-1 and TRBJ2-7, with a tentative D call TRBD1 (6 bases). This CDR3 is built from 13 residues. Trimming stripped 6 bases from V and 0 bases from J, with 9 bases between. Germline CDR1 MNHNS, CDR2 SASEGT. For the CDR3, the DNA is TGTGCCAGCAGGCAGGGGAGCTCCTACGAGCAGTACTTC. As protein: CASRQGSSYEQYF.

This rearrangement joins TRBV11-1 to TRBJ1-5; the D is unclear. V dropped 3 bases and J dropped 7 bases, with 13 bases sitting between them. The CDR3 extends over 14 amino acids. In germline, CDR1 is SGHAT, CDR2 FQDESV (reference sequence). This CDR3 is CASSFDRGGQPQHF. CDR3 bases: TGTGCCAGCAGCTTTGACCGTGGCGGACAGCCCCAGCATTTT.